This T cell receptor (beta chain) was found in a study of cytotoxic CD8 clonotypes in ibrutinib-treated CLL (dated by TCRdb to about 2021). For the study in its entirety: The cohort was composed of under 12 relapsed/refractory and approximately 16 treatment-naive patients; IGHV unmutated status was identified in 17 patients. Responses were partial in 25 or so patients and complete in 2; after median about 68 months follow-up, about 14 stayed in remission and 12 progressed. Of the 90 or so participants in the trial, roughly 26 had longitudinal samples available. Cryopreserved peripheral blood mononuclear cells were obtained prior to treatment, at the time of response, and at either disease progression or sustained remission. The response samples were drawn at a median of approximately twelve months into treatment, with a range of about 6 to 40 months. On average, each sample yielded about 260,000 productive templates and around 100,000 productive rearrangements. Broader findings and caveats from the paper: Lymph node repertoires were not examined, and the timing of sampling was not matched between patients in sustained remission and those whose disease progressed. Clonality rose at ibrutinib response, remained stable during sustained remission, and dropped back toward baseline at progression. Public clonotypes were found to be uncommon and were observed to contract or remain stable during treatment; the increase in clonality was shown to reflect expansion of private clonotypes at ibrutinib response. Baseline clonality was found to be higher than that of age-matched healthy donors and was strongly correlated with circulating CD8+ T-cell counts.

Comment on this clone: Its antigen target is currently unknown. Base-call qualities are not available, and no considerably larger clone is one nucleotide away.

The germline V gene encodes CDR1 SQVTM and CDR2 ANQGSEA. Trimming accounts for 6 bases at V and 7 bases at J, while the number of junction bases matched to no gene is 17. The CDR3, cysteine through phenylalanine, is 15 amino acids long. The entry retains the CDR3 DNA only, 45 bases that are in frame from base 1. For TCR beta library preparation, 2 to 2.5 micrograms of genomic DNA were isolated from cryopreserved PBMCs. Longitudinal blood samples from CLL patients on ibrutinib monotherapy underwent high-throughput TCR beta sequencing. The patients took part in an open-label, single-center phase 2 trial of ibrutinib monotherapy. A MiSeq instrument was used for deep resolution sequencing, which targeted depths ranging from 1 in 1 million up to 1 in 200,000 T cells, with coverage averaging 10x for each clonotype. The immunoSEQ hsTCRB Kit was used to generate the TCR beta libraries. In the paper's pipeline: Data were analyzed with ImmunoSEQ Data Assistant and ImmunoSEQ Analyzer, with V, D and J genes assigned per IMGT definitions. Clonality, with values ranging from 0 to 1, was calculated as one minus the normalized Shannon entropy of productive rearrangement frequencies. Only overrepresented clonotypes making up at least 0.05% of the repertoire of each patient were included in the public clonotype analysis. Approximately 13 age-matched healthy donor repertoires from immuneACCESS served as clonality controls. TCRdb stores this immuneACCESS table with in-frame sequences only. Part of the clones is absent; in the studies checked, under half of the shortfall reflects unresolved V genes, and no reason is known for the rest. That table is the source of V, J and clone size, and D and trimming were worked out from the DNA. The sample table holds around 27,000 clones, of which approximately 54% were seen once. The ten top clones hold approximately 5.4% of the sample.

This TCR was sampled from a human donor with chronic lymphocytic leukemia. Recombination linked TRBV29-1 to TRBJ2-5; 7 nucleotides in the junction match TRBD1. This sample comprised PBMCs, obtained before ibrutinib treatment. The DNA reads TGCAGCGTAGGTGGGGACAGCTCCATCGGGCGGACCCAGTACTTC. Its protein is CSVGGDSSIGRTQYF.